The clone carrying this TCR beta chain showed up just a few times. As yet, its antigen is unknown. These data are taken from a study of cytomegalovirus exposure and HLA in healthy donors. The PCR ran on 60 Vbeta and 13 Jbeta primers. Assay: immunoSEQ multiplex PCR; the TCRdb copy retains only in-frame clones and omits some. Of 120,000 to 150,000 clones listed, roughly three quarters are singletons. Germline CDR1 reads SGHRS; CDR2 reads YFSETQ. The germline V and J ends were trimmed by 1 base and 4 bases, with 11 bases remaining between them. The CDR3 length is 14 residues. The study's findings and limits: Sequencing likely produced, as an artifact, a cluster of highly shared sequence variants. HLA allele associations emerged for about 18,000 TCR beta sequences in a later analysis, at 0.05 false discovery rate. A few chains linked to CMV were shown in vitro to be specific for CMV antigens.

V is TRBV5-1 and J is TRBJ1-1; tentative D call: TRBD1 (6 bases). Sequenced material: PBMCs. This TCR was recovered from a woman between 45 and 65 years old in good health and CMV-seronegative. In DNA form, the CDR3 reads TGCGCCAGCAGCTTGTACCAGGGGAGCACTGAAGCTTTCTTT. Translated, it gives CASSLYQGSTEAFF.